Listed below are T cell receptor beta chains from one sample, sequenced in a study of prognosis after radiotherapy for stage I lung cancer. In TCRdb, the multiplex PCR reads were re-called with MiXCR into one record per CDR3 protein. The profile covers around 15,000 distinct CDR3 sequences, with around half appearing a single time and roughly 40% taken by the ten largest. The sample in question was PBMCs, obtained before or after stereotactic body radiation therapy (not recorded which). These receptors originate from a donor of 50 years or more with non-small cell lung cancer. CDR3s include the opening cysteine and the closing phenylalanine or tryptophan. Each record gives: CDR3 length, J gene, V gene, D gene, clone size, CDR3 DNA, CDR3 protein. D genes are given only for firm matches. Clone size is given for some rows only: seen once, a few or many times, or a class if the clone is expanded.

17	TRBJ2-2	TRBV28	TRBD2	.	TGTGCCAGCAGTTTGCTATTTCGGGGGGGCCGGTCCGGGGAGCTGTTTTTT	CASSLLFRGGRSGELFF
14	TRBJ2-7	TRBV19	TRBD2	many	TGTGCCAGTAGGACTAGCGGGAGCTCCTACGAGCAGTACTTC	CASRTSGSSYEQYF
15	TRBJ2-5	TRBV18	.	few	TGTGCCAGCTCACCACCGCCTACAGGGAGGGAGACCCAGTACTTC	CASSPPPTGRETQYF
14	TRBJ1-6	TRBV28	.	few	TGTGCCAGCAGTTTCCCGGGAAATAATTCACCCCTCCACTTT	CASSFPGNNSPLHF
14	TRBJ2-7	TRBV27	TRBD2	.	TGTGCCAGCAGTTTAGCTAGCGGGAGCTACGAGCAGTACTTC	CASSLASGSYEQYF
14	TRBJ1-4	TRBV15	.	.	TGTGCCACCAGCCGGTACGCGGGAGGGGAAAAACTGTTTTTT	CATSRYAGGEKLFF
13	TRBJ2-5	TRBV29-1	.	many	TGCAGCGTGAAGGGCCCGCACCAAGAGACCCAGTACTTC	CSVKGPHQETQYF
16	TRBJ2-3	TRBV7-2	TRBD2	.	TGTGCCAGCAGCTTTGTGGCGGGAGGTTACACATATACGCAGTATTTT	CASSFVAGGYTYTQYF
14	TRBJ1-1	TRBV18	.	many	TGTGCCAGCTCACCGGGCCGTGGGGGAACCGAAGCTTTCTTT	CASSPGRGGTEAFF
12	TRBJ1-1	TRBV6-9	.	many	TGTGCCAGCAGTTTCATCAGGAGTGAAGCTTTCTTT	CASSFIRSEAFF
12	TRBJ1-2	TRBV2	.	medium-sized	TGTGCCAGCAGATCTGGGGTGGGCGGCTACACCTTC	CASRSGVGGYTF
18	TRBJ2-6	TRBV5-5	.	many	TGTGCCAGCAGCGCCGGGATGGGGGTAAAAGCCGGGGCCAACGTCCTGACTTTC	CASSAGMGVKAGANVLTF
16	TRBJ1-2	TRBV7-2	TRBD1	.	TGTGCCAGCAGCCAGGACCGTGTGACAGGGGCTAATGGCTACACCTTC	CASSQDRVTGANGYTF
14	TRBJ1-1	TRBV5-1	.	.	TGCGCCAGCAGCCGGATTACCCTGAACACTGAAGCTTTCTTT	CASSRITLNTEAFF
14	TRBJ1-5	TRBV5-8	.	.	TGTGCCAGCAGCTTGGTCGGGGGTAATCAGCCCCAGCATTTT	CASSLVGGNQPQHF
14	TRBJ1-2	TRBV5-8	.	.	TGTGCCAGCAGCCGCCAACAGAGGTGGAATGGCTACACCTTC	CASSRQQRWNGYTF
15	TRBJ2-3	TRBV24-1	TRBD2	many	TGTGCCACCAGAGGGAGGGTTGGGCTATCCGATACGCAGTATTTT	CATRGRVGLSDTQYF
17	TRBJ2-1	TRBV20-1	TRBD2	many	TGCAGTGCTAGAAGATTAGCGGGGGGCCTCTCCTACAATGAGCAGTTCTTC	CSARRLAGGLSYNEQFF
15	TRBJ1-2	TRBV11-2	.	once	TGTGCCAGCAGCTCCACTACCGGGACGGTCTATGGCTACACCTTC	CASSSTTGTVYGYTF
20	TRBJ2-1	TRBV11-2	TRBD2	medium-sized	TGTGCCAGCAGCTTAGATATTCGGGCAGGGAAGGGAGCGGGAGCATGTGAGCAGTTCTTC	CASSLDIRAGKGAGACEQFF
13	TRBJ1-5	TRBV12-3/TRBV12-4	.	many	TGTGCCAGCAGTTTAGGGATAACTCAGCCCCAGCATTTT	CASSLGITQPQHF
13	TRBJ2-7	TRBV7-8	.	many	TGTGCCAGCAGCTTAGACGGGTTCTACGAGCAGTACTTC	CASSLDGFYEQYF
14	TRBJ2-2	TRBV5-1	.	medium-sized	TGCGCCAGCAGCCGGACAGATACCACCGGGGAGCTGTTTTTT	CASSRTDTTGELFF
13	TRBJ2-3	TRBV28	TRBD2	.	TGTGCCAGCGAGGCGGGAGATGGAGATACGCAGTATTTT	CASEAGDGDTQYF
14	TRBJ2-7	TRBV28	.	.	TGTGCCAGCAGAAATGTGTATGGATCCTACGAGAAGTACTTC	CASRNVYGSYEKYF
15	TRBJ2-7	TRBV9	TRBD1	.	TGTGCCAGCAGCTCCTCGACAGGGGGGGCTGGCGAGCAGTACTTC	CASSSSTGGAGEQYF
17	TRBJ2-3	TRBV11-3	.	.	TGTGCCAGCAGCTCTCTGGTAGGGAGTAGGGACACAGATACGCAGTATTTT	CASSSLVGSRDTDTQYF
15	TRBJ2-7	TRBV20-1	.	few	TGCAGTGCTATCTCGCCCGGGGAACTGGCCTACGAGCAGTACTTC	CSAISPGELAYEQYF
15	TRBJ2-7	TRBV27	TRBD2	medium-sized	TGTGCCAGCAGTTTAGGCCGCGGGGGAGCCTACGAGCAGTACTTC	CASSLGRGGAYEQYF
17	TRBJ1-5	TRBV7-8	.	many	TGTGCCAGCAGCTTAGCGTCAGGGACGGATTTAAATCAGCCCCAGCATTTT	CASSLASGTDLNQPQHF
17	TRBJ2-6	TRBV5-4	.	few	TGTGCCAGCAGCTTAGGCATTGGATACTCTGGGGCCAACGTCCTGACTTTC	CASSLGIGYSGANVLTF
18	TRBJ2-3	TRBV7-3	TRBD2	.	TGTGCCAGCAGCTTAATGGCGGGAGGCTCCGGAGACACAGATACGCAGTATTTT	CASSLMAGGSGDTDTQYF
17	TRBJ2-1	TRBV6-1	TRBD2	few	TGTGCCAGCATGGGTCTAGCGGGAGTCTACATCCTGAATGAGCAGTTCTTC	CASMGLAGVYILNEQFF
12	TRBJ2-7	TRBV20-1	.	many	TGCAGTGCTAGAGATAACCTGTACGAGCAGTACTTC	CSARDNLYEQYF
13	TRBJ2-2	TRBV20-1	.	.	TGCAGTACCCCGAGTGAAGTCACCGGGGAGCTGTTTTTT	CSTPSEVTGELFF
11	TRBJ2-7	TRBV27	.	.	TGTGCCAGCAGTTTCGGCCTTGAGCAGTACTTC	CASSFGLEQYF
14	TRBJ2-2	TRBV6-5	.	many	TGTGCCAGCAGTTACCCATGCGACACCGGGGAGCTGTTTTTT	CASSYPCDTGELFF
14	TRBJ2-7	TRBV30	.	.	TGTGCCTGGAGCAGCCCCTTGAGATCCTACGAGCAGTACTTC	CAWSSPLRSYEQYF
13	TRBJ1-2	TRBV7-9	.	many	TGTGCCAGCAGCCCGGACGGATACTATGGCTACACCTTC	CASSPDGYYGYTF
15	TRBJ2-2	TRBV6-1	.	.	TGTGCCAGCAATACCGCGACATCTATCACCGGGGAGCTGTTTTTT	CASNTATSITGELFF
12	TRBJ1-2	TRBV12-3/TRBV12-4	.	medium-sized	TGTGCCAGCAGTGGCACTAACTATGGCTACACCTTC	CASSGTNYGYTF
16	TRBJ2-1	TRBV7-2	.	.	TGTGCCAGCAGCTCCGCGAGGGATATCTCCTACAATGAGCAGTTCTTC	CASSSARDISYNEQFF
18	TRBJ1-5	TRBV6-1	TRBD1	once	TGTGCCAGCAGTAGAACCGGGACAGGGACCGATAGCAATCAGCCCCAGCATTTT	CASSRTGTGTDSNQPQHF
14	TRBJ1-1	TRBV13	.	.	TGTGCCAGCAGCGCCCGGGCGGGGGGCACTGAAGCTTTCTTT	CASSARAGGTEAFF
15	TRBJ1-5	TRBV9	.	.	TGTGCCAGCAGCGTAGGAGGAAATAGCAATCAGCCCCAGCATTTT	CASSVGGNSNQPQHF
14	TRBJ1-6	TRBV20-1	.	.	TGCAGTGCTAGGTGGAGCTCCTATAATTCACCCCTCCACTTT	CSARWSSYNSPLHF
17	TRBJ1-2	TRBV6-2/TRBV6-3	.	.	TGTGCCAGCAGTTACGGGGGACACTGCCGGATTAACTATTGCTACACCTTC	CASSYGGHCRINYCYTF
15	TRBJ2-1	TRBV7-9	TRBD1	.	TGTGCCAGCAGGCCAGAGGGACAGGCCTACAATGAGCAGTTCTTC	CASRPEGQAYNEQFF
15	TRBJ1-6	TRBV5-4	.	many	TGTGCCAGCAGCAACGCGGGACGGATTAATTCACCCCTCCACTTT	CASSNAGRINSPLHF
19	TRBJ2-6	TRBV9	TRBD1	many	TGTGCCAGCAGCGCAAGAACCGGGACAGGGGTCTCTGGGGCCAACGTCCTGACTTTC	CASSARTGTGVSGANVLTF
13	TRBJ1-5	TRBV2	.	many	TGTGCCAGCAGTGAAGGTCGGGGGCAGCCCCAGCATTTT	CASSEGRGQPQHF
12	TRBJ1-1	TRBV29-1	TRBD1	many	TGCAGCGTTGACACAGGGGGCACTGAAGCTTTCTTT	CSVDTGGTEAFF
13	TRBJ2-2	TRBV9	.	many	TGTGCCAGCAGCGTATCTGGCACCGGGGAGCTGTTTTTT	CASSVSGTGELFF
15	TRBJ1-2	TRBV6-5	TRBD1	once	TGTGCCAGCAGTTACAAGACAGGGACCGTCGGCGGCTACACCTTC	CASSYKTGTVGGYTF
12	TRBJ1-2	TRBV18	TRBD1	many	TGTGCCAGCTCACCAGGACAGGGGGGATACACCTTC	CASSPGQGGYTF
13	TRBJ2-7	TRBV9	.	.	TGCGCCAGCAGCCTCCAGGGTTGGTACGAGCAGTACTTC	CASSLQGWYEQYF
15	TRBJ2-2	TRBV6-2/TRBV6-3	TRBD2	.	TGTGCCAGCAGTGAATCCGGGAGGGGGTCCGGGGAGCTGTTTTTT	CASSESGRGSGELFF
14	TRBJ1-2	TRBV7-2	TRBD1	many	TGTGCCAGCAGCCACGGACAGGGAAGCTATGGCTACACCTTC	CASSHGQGSYGYTF
14	TRBJ2-2	TRBV29-1	TRBD1	many	TGCAGCTTTACCGGGACAGGGAGAACCGGGGAGCTGTTTTTT	CSFTGTGRTGELFF